This T cell receptor beta chain derives from a study of blood T cell repertoires in COVID-19 (dated by TCRdb to 2020 to 2022). At the level of the whole study: Collaborator samples came from the United States, Italy and Spain and covered acute and convalescent phases of COVID-19. The prospective study material was composed of cDNA or gDNA derived from T cells, B-cell-depleted T cells, or PBMCs. The dataset comprised deeply sampled blood TCRbeta repertoires from subjects exposed to, actively infected with, or recovered from COVID-19. The repertoires were released in a freely available public database meant as a resource for research on the immune response to SARS-CoV-2. The samples were drawn from the first 160 participants of the ongoing ImmuneRACE study and from 950 to 1,500 subjects provided by 6 global collaborators. A de-identified subject ID, COVID-19 status, age in years and sex were almost always included in the sample metadata. Where available, HLA class I and class II types were obtained from metadata supplied by the sample provider rather than from assay-based typing.

Sequences MGHRA (CDR1) and YSYEKL (CDR2) are obtained from the germline V gene. Spanning cysteine to phenylalanine, the CDR3 consists of 16 amino acids. Only the CDR3 DNA stays, 48 bases, in frame from base 1. The germline ends are 13 bases apart after V is trimmed by 1 base and J by 1 base. TCRbeta CDR3 regions were amplified from genomic DNA by means of the immunoSEQ Assay, a bias-controlled multiplex PCR. In the paper's pipeline: The number of nucleated cells in each sample was estimated by amplification of reference gene primers within the assay. To quantify the absolute abundance of each unique TCRbeta CDR3 rearrangement, sequence reads were collapsed and filtered. For each sample, productive Simpson clonality was calculated by taking the square root of Simpson's diversity index across productive rearrangements. TCRdb obtained this table from immuneACCESS and retained in-frame rearrangements with V and J assigned. These tables miss some clones; where compared with another copy, unresolved V genes account for less than half of the shortfall, and the remainder is unexplained. D and trimming were read from the DNA, whereas the V and J calls and clone size are those reported in that table. The sample table holds fewer than 350,000 clones, of which roughly 90% were seen once. Around 6.8% of the sample goes to the ten largest clones.

Turning to this clone: The antigen this receptor binds is unknown. No per-base quality is available; no much larger clone lies one base away.

Summary of the overall study and its limitations: Clinical and demographic metadata were provided uncurated, with the amount varying by source and participant.

One collaborating source in Seattle enrolled patients while the patients were actively infected and followed the patients over time throughout the course of disease. Whole blood was collected in K2EDTA tubes by collaborating institutions according to the institutions' own protocols. Collaborator samples were shipped for TCRbeta analysis as frozen whole blood, isolated PBMCs, or DNA extracted from either sample type. This receptor was obtained from a woman in her thirties with COVID-19, enrolled during active disease. Sequencing was carried out using peripheral blood. The chain was built from TRBV4-1 and TRBJ1-1; TRBD1 is a weak D gene call, 5 bases matching. CDR3 protein: CASSQGRARANTEAFF. The DNA sequence follows: TGCGCCAGCAGCCAAGGCAGGGCCCGGGCGAACACTGAAGCTTTCTTT.